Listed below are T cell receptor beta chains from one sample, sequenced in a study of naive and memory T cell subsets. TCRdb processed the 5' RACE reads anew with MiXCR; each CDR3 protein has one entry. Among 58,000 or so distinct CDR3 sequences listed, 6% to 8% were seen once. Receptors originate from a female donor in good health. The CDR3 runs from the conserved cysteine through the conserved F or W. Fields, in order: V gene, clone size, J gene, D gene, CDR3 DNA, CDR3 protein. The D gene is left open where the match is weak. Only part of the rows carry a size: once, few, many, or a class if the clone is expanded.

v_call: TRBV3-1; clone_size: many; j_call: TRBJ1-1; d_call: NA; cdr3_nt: TGTGCCAGCAGCCAGGTTGGGACGGTCTTGAACACTGAAGCTTTCTTT; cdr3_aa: CASSQVGTVLNTEAFF
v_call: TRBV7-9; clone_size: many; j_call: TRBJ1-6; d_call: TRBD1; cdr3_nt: TGTGCCAGCAGCTTGACAGGGGTCAATTCACCCCTCCACTTT; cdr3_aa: CASSLTGVNSPLHF
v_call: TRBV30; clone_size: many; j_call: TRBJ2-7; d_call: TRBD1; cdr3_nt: TGTGCCTGGACAAAAATAAAACAGGGGGTCAGTGACGAGCAGTACTTC; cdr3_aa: CAWTKIKQGVSDEQYF
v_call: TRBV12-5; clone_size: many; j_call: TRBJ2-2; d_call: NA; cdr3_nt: TGTGCTAGTGGGTTAATAAACACCGGGGAGCTGTTTTTT; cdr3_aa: CASGLINTGELFF
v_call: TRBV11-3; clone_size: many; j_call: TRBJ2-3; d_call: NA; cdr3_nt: TGTGCCAGCAGCTCGAACTACCGAGATACGCAGTATTTT; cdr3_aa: CASSSNYRDTQYF
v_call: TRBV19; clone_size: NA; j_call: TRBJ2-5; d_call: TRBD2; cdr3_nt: TGTGCCAGTAGTATGGTAGCGGGGGGACAAGAGACCCAGTACTTC; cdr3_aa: CASSMVAGGQETQYF
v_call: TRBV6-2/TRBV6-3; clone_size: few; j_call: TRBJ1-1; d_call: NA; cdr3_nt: TGTGCCAGCAGCCAAGACAAGGTTGAAGAAGCTTTCTTT; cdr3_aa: CASSQDKVEEAFF
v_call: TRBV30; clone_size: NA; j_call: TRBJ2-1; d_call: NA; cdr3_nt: TGTGCCGGCTCGTCTGCATCGATCTACAATGAGCAGTTCTTC; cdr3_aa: CAGSSASIYNEQFF
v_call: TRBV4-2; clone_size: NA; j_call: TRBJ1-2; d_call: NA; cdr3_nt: TGTGCCAGCAGCCAAGAGACGGGAGCTAACTATGGCTACACCTTC; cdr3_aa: CASSQETGANYGYTF
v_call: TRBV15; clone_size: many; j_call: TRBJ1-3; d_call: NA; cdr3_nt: TGTGCCACCAGCAGGCGCAACTCTGGAAACACCATATATTTT; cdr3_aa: CATSRRNSGNTIYF
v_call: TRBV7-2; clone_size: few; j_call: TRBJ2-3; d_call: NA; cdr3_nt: TGTGCCAGCAGCCAGTTGGGGGGGGCTGGCACAGATACGCAGTATTTT; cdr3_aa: CASSQLGGAGTDTQYF
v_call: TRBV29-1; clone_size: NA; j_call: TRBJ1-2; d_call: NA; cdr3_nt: TGCAGCGTCGAGGCAGGATTTTACACCTTC; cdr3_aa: CSVEAGFYTF
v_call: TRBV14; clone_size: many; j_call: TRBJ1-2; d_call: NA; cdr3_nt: TGTGCCAGCAGCCAGACCGGGCCAGGGGCTAACTATGGCTACACCTTC; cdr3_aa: CASSQTGPGANYGYTF
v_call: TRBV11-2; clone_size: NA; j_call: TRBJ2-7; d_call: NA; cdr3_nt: TGTGCCAGCAGCTACCGTGGCCACGAGCAGTACTTC; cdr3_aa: CASSYRGHEQYF
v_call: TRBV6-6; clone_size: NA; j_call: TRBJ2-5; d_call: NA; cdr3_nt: TGTGCCAGCACCCCGGACACCCAAGAGACCCAGTACTTC; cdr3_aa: CASTPDTQETQYF